A single sample is the source of the 25 T cell receptor beta chains below, sequenced in a study of post-analysis software for immune sequencing data. No antigens are known for them. Presence of unique molecular identifiers characterized the TCR beta cDNA libraries. In TCRdb, the PCR reads were re-called with MiXCR into one record per CDR3 protein. The table records roughly 570,000 distinct CDR3 sequences, around a third of them present only once. Overall study results and limits: There were a few TRBV segments more frequent in patients than controls, and TRBV5-6, TRBV5-1 and TRBV20-1 were among them.

Material for sequencing was blood. The receptors were sampled from a girl under 18 with multiple sclerosis.

The sample holds a few counts of this clonotype. The gene calls are TRBV4-1 and TRBJ2-5; maybe TRBD2 (7 bases). The length of the CDR3 is 18 residues. V lost 0 bases, J lost 2 bases, and 19 bases lay in between. Germline CDR1 and CDR2: MGHRA and YSYEKL. CDR3 nucleotide sequence: TGCGCCAGCAGCCAAGAAAATGCCGGAGGGGGGGCTCAAGAGACCCAGTACTTC. Protein sequence: CASSQENAGGGAQETQYF.

The rearrangement links TRBV7-6 to TRBJ1-1, with 10 bases matching TRBD1. There are 14 residues in the CDR3. The germline V gene encodes CDR1 SGHVS and CDR2 FNYEAQ. V was clipped by 5 bases and J by 5 bases; unmatched bases: 5. In DNA form, the CDR3 reads TGTGCCAGCAGCAAAGACAGGGGGCGAACTGAAGCTTTCTTT. Amino acids: CASSKDRGRTEAFF.

This chain links TRBV20-1 with TRBJ2-5, with D perhaps TRBD2 (6 bases). The J call may be mistaken, given a closer DNA end match to TRBJ2-7. CDR3 length: 13 amino acids. The V gene's germline CDR1 is DFQATT and CDR2 SNEGSKA (reference sequence). This CDR3 is CSASRPRGNEQYF. The CDR3 region has the DNA TGCAGTGCTAGTCGCCCGCGCGGGAACGAGCAGTACTTC.

The chain is built from TRBV7-3 and TRBJ2-2, with 7 nucleotides matching TRBD2. V dropped 5 bases and J dropped 2; count of bases not matched to a gene: 8. Germline CDR1 and CDR2: SGHTA and FQGTGA. This CDR3 is built from 16 residues. The CDR3 bases are TGTGCCAGCAGCCCAGGGAGGGCTCGTAACACCGGGGAGCTGTTTTTT. Its protein is CASSPGRARNTGELFF.

On this clonotype: A much larger clone differs by one base, so this may be a read error. The V call is TRBV7-9, the J call TRBJ2-3; TRBD2 matches 10 bases. Germline V gene lookup returns CDR1 SEHNR and CDR2 FQNEAQ (reference sequence). This CDR3 contains 16 residues. The CDR3 DNA sequence: TGTGCCGGCAGCTTTTCGAGCGGGGGGGTCACAGATACGCAGTATTTT. It yields the protein CAGSFSSGGVTDTQYF. Variable domain in full (rest from reference TRBV7-9 and TRBJ2-3): DTGVSQNPRHKITKRGQNVTFRCDPISEHNRLYWYRQTLGQGPEFLTYFQNEAQLEKSRLLSDRFSAERPKGSFSTLEIQRTEQGDSAMYLCAGSFSSGGVTDTQYFGPGTRLTVL.

Written as DNA, the CDR3 is TGTGCCAGCACCGAGGGGACACCGTACCAAGAGACCCAGTACTTC. Translating gives CASTEGTPYQETQYF. The rearrangement joins TRBV28 to TRBJ2-5; perhaps TRBD1 as D (6 bases). This CDR3 has 15 amino acids. Trimming shortened V by 7 bases and J by 0 bases, and 15 bases separated the two germline ends. Germline CDR1 MDHEN, CDR2 SYDVKM.

The chain is built from TRBV7-2 and TRBJ2-3, with D possibly being TRBD1 or TRBD2 (5 bases each). Per the germline V gene, CDR1 is SGHTA and CDR2 is FQGNSA. V gave up 7 bases and J gave up 2 bases, with 10 bases separating them. This CDR3 has 13 amino acids. The CDR3 sequence: CASTREHTDTQYF. CDR3 nucleotides: TGTGCCAGCACCAGGGAGCACACAGATACGCAGTATTTT.

This sequence joins TRBV29-1 and TRBJ2-3; 8 nucleotides agree with TRBD2. Germline V CDR1 and CDR2: SQVTM, ANQGSEA. Trimming took 6 bases from V and 2 from J; bases not matched to a gene: 4. The CDR3 has 13 residues. CDR3 bases: TGCAGCGTGCCCGGGGGGGCCACAGATACGCAGTATTTT. Protein: CSVPGGATDTQYF.

This clonotype occurred a few times. This chain connects TRBV10-2 to TRBJ2-3, with 9 positions matching TRBD2. Germline lookup yields CDR1 WSHSY and CDR2 SAAADI. The CDR3 runs to 14 residues. J gave up 6 bases and V 10 bases, and 11 bases lay outside the gene matches. DNA for the CDR3: TGCGCCAATCAAGCGGGGGGAGACTCTGATACGCAGTATTTT. It specifies CANQAGGDSDTQYF.

J is TRBJ1-5 and V is TRBV20-1, with D possibly matching TRBD1 (5 bases). Trimming removed 5 bases at V and 3 bases at J, with 20 bases between. Per the germline V gene, CDR1 is DFQATT and CDR2 is SNEGSKA (reference sequence). The CDR3 is 16 residues long. The DNA for the CDR3 is TGCAGTGCTGTAAAGGGGAGCAGGAGTTCCAATCAGCCCCAGCATTTT. Protein sequence: CSAVKGSRSSNQPQHF.

This clonotype appeared a few times. V gene TRBV25-1 combines with J gene TRBJ2-5; D may be TRBD1 (5 bases). Per germline, CDR1 MGHDK and CDR2 SYGVNS. The CDR3 totals 13 residues. Between the trimmed V and J ends, which lost 8 bases and 4 bases, there was a span of 14 bases. The CDR3 loop reads CASQITGLETQYF. CDR3 DNA: TGTGCCAGCCAGATCACAGGTTTAGAGACCCAGTACTTC.

This clonotype was seen only a few times. V usage is TRBV7-9 and J usage is TRBJ2-5; the D gene is possibly TRBD1 (5 bases). CDR1 is SEHNR, CDR2 FQNEAQ, per germline (reference sequence). The CDR3 extends over 19 amino acids. The germline V and J ends were trimmed by 5 bases and 2 bases, with 27 bases remaining between them. The DNA of the CDR3 is TGTGCCAGCAGCCCCTTGGGCGGCTCAGGGTCCACGGTGCAAGAGACCCAGTACTTC. As protein: CASSPLGGSGSTVQETQYF.

This clonotype was observed a handful of times. The chain has TRBV20-1 and TRBJ2-1, with D perhaps TRBD1 (6 bases). Trimming stripped 6 bases from V and 4 bases from J, with 22 bases between. CDR3 size: 16 residues. The germline CDR1 and CDR2 sequences are DFQATT and SNEGSKA (reference sequence). CDR3 sequence: CSAPINRVAIYNEQFF. The CDR3 region has the DNA TGCAGTGCCCCGATCAACAGGGTGGCTATTTACAATGAGCAGTTCTTC.

A few counts support this clonotype. The chain employs TRBV10-3 and TRBJ1-2, with 9 nucleotides matching TRBD1. The V segment lost 3 bases and the J segment 4 bases; nucleotides outside the gene matches: 6. This CDR3 has 15 residues. CDR1 is ENHRY and CDR2 is SYGVKD in the germline V gene. CDR3 coding DNA: TGTGCCATCAGTGAACCGGGACAGGGAGGCTATGGCTACACCTTC. The encoded protein is CAISEPGQGGYGYTF.

This clonotype was detected many times. This chain connects TRBV29-1 to TRBJ2-4; a possible D gene is TRBD1 (6 bases). Germline V CDR1 and CDR2: SQVTM, ANQGSEA. V was shortened by 1 base and J by 2 bases, with 9 bases between the two germline ends. The CDR3 is 14 amino acids. This CDR3 is CSVEGGPTKNIQYF. DNA for the CDR3: TGCAGCGTTGAAGGGGGGCCTACCAAAAACATTCAGTACTTC.

This clonotype was counted a few times. The chain combines TRBV7-9 with TRBJ2-7; no reliable D call. The CDR3 is 12 residues long. V lost 3 bases, J lost 3 bases, and 6 bases lay in between. Germline V gene data show CDR1 as SEHNR and CDR2 as FQNEAQ (reference sequence). The CDR3 region is CASSFILYEQYF. The CDR3 bases are TGTGCCAGCAGCTTCATTCTCTACGAGCAGTACTTC.

This chain joins TRBV5-1 and TRBJ2-7; possibly TRBD1 or TRBD2 for D (5 bases each). Germline CDR1 SGHRS, CDR2 YFSETQ. This CDR3 comprises 14 residues. Trimming shortened V by 7 bases and J by 9 bases, and 23 bases separated the two germline ends. In nucleotides, the CDR3 is TGCGCCAGCGGGCCCGGGACCGCGGATTTGGCGCAGTACTTC. The encoded protein is CASGPGTADLAQYF.

This rearrangement joins TRBV7-9 to TRBJ1-1; 8 bases fit TRBD1. Germline CDR1 SEHNR, CDR2 FQNEAQ (reference sequence). The CDR3 spans 14 residues. V was clipped by 6 bases and J by 4 bases; unmatched bases: 7. The CDR3 DNA reads TGTGCCAGCAGTCTCAGGGGGCCGACCACTGAAGCTTTCTTT. Translated, it gives CASSLRGPTTEAFF.

The chain couples TRBV3-1 to TRBJ2-1; TRBD2 might be the D (7 bases). The V gene's germline CDR1 is LGHDT and CDR2 YNNKEL (reference sequence). The germline V and J ends were trimmed by 4 bases and 4 bases, with 17 bases remaining between them. The CDR3 is 16 residues long. The CDR3 DNA is TGTGCCAGCAGCCGTATAGGAGGGGGACTATACAATGAGCAGTTCTTC. It is translated as CASSRIGGGLYNEQFF.

The rearrangement joins TRBV20-1 to TRBJ2-5, with 9 bases fitting TRBD1. This CDR3 is 15 amino acids long. The germline V gene encodes CDR1 DFQATT and CDR2 SNEGSKA (reference sequence). V gave up 7 bases and J gave up 2 bases; unmatched junction bases: 11. In DNA form, the CDR3 reads TGCAGTGTTCCCAATCCGGGACAGGGACAAGAGACCCAGTACTTC. Translation: CSVPNPGQGQETQYF.

The V and J genes are TRBV6-5 and TRBJ1-1; D remains ambiguous. Germline CDR1 reads MNHEY; CDR2 reads SVGAGI. CDR3 length: 16 residues. The V end lost 4 bases, the J end lost 0 bases, and 15 bases lay between the germline ends. CDR3 amino acids: CASSSRTVALNTEAFF. DNA of the CDR3: TGTGCCAGCAGTTCCCGGACCGTAGCCCTGAACACTGAAGCTTTCTTT.

In its sample, this clonotype was seen once. The DNA is omitted, as the CDR3 cannot be located on it reliably, and the CDR3 follows TCRdb's listing. The chain couples TRBV20-1 to TRBJ1-1. The CDR3 is 15 residues long, ends included. The V gene's germline CDR1 is DFQATT and CDR2 SNEGSKA (reference sequence). CDR3 region: CSARTSGRRDTEAFF.

This chain connects TRBV19 to TRBJ2-5; tentatively, D is TRBD2 (6 bases). Matching the DNA end better, TRBJ2-7 makes the J call doubtful. This CDR3 comprises 12 residues. Germline lookup yields CDR1 LNHDA and CDR2 SQIVND (reference sequence). The CDR3 here is CASRDRRDEQYF. DNA of the CDR3: TGTGCCAGTAGGGACCGGAGGGACGAGCAGTACTTC.

CDR3 DNA: TGCGCCAGCAGCTCCAGACAGGGTACGGCAGATACGCAGTATTTT. Residues: CASSSRQGTADTQYF. The chain is built from TRBV5-1 and TRBJ2-3; 7 bases map to TRBD1. Germline V gene sequence: CDR1 SGHRS, CDR2 YFSETQ. V dropped 3 bases and J dropped 4; count of bases not matched to a gene: 8. The CDR3 loop spans 15 amino acids.

This clonotype has just a few counts. The V and J genes are TRBV5-5 and TRBJ2-1, with a possible D match to TRBD2 (5 bases). The germline V gene has CDR1 SGHKS and CDR2 YYEKEE (reference sequence). The CDR3 has 16 residues. V was shortened by 3 bases and J by 5 bases, with 18 bases between the two germline ends. DNA of the CDR3: TGTGCCAGCAGCTCCCCGGCCGGGGTGATCGACAATGAGCAGTTCTTC. It translates to CASSSPAGVIDNEQFF.